The entry below gives a single TCR beta chain sequence along with its context. The antigen remains undetermined. RNA served as the template for amplifying TCR beta CDR3 regions. RT-PCR with HTBI primers came first, then second-round multiplex PCR. A single record per CDR3 protein comes from TCRdb applying MiXCR to the multiplex PCR reads. The sample lists approximately 160,000 distinct CDR3 sequences, more than 30% occurring once. This sample is part of a study of Graves' ophthalmopathy and Graves' hyperthyroidism. Study-wide context: Untreated patients at initial diagnosis provided peripheral blood.

Study findings and constraints: Blood was where most expanded thyroid clonotypes above 0.001 frequency also turned up.

Trimming removed 5 bases from V and 3 bases from J; junction bases left unmatched: 3. Germline V gene data show CDR1 as LNHDA and CDR2 as SQIVND (reference sequence). The CDR3 loop spans 13 amino acids. Diagnosis was based on clinical symptoms, serum thyroxine, TRAb, thyroid ultrasound and orbital computed tomography. This receptor was taken from a woman aged 35 to 49 with Graves' ophthalmopathy. Sample: peripheral blood. The rearrangement links TRBV19 to TRBJ2-7; TRBD1 agrees at 8 bases. The CDR3 coding sequence is TGTGCCAGTAGTTTCGGACAGGGCTACGAGCAGTACTTC. As protein: CASSFGQGYEQYF.